This TCR beta chain was sequenced in a study of blood T cell repertoires in COVID-19. Overall study: The United States, Italy and Spain supplied acute and convalescent COVID-19 samples.

In the authors' methods: The assay estimated nucleated cells by amplifying reference gene primers. This table comes from immunoSEQ multiplex PCR, and its TCRdb copy is limited to in-frame clones, with some not included. V, J and clone size are those of that table, while D and trimming were read from the DNA. The data show roughly 100,000 clones, around 84% seen once. V lost 4 bases and J 0 bases, leaving 13 bases between the germline ends. CDR3 length: 16 amino acids. Germline V CDR1 and CDR2: SGHTA, FQGNSA. The TCR comes from a human donor in a cohort sampled during active COVID-19. The sample consisted of peripheral blood. V and J are TRBV7-2 and TRBJ2-1; D is perhaps TRBD1 (7 bases). The CDR3 DNA follows: TGTGCCAGCAGCTGGGGGGACAGTTTCTCCTACAATGAGCAGTTCTTC. Translating gives CASSWGDSFSYNEQFF. Complete variable domain (other parts from reference TRBV7-2 and TRBJ2-1): GAGVSQSPSNKVTEKGKDVELRCDPISGHTALYWYRQSLGQGLEFLIYFQGNSAPDKSGLPSDRFSAERTGGSVSTLTIQRTQQEDSAVYLCASSWGDSFSYNEQFFGPGTRLTVL.